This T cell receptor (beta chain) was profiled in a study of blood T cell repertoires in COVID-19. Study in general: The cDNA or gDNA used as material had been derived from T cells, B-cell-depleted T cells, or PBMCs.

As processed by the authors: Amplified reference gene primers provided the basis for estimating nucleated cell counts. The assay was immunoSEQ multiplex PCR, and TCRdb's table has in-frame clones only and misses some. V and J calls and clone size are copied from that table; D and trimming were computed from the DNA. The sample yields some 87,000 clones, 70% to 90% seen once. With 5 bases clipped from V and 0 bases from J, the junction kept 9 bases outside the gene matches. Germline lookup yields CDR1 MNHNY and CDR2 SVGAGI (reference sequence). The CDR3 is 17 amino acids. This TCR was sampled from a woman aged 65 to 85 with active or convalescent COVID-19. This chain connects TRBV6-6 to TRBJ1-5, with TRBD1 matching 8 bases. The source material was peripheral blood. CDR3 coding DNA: TGTGCCAGCAGTCTGAAGGGGACAGGAGATAGCAATCAGCCCCAGCATTTT. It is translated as CASSLKGTGDSNQPQHF.